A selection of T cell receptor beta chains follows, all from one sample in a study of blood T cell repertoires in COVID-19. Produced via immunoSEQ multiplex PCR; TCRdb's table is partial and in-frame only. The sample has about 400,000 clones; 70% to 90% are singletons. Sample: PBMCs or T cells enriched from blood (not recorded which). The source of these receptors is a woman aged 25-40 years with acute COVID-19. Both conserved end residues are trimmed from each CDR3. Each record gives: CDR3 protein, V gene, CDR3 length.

ASSQDSQGWPNQPQH,TRBV4-1,15
ASSYGTSTSYEQY,TRBV6-5,13
ASSPTGDGYT,TRBV18,10
ASSQGRTGGGKLF,TRBV4-1,13
ASSPRTGSSYNEQF,TRBV5-1,14
ASSHQLAGFNTGELF,TRBV4-1,15
ASSYRGLNTEAF,TRBV5-6,12
ASGLVTGGITEAF,TRBV12-5,13
ASSVQGSDEQF,TRBV9,11
ASSPPGTGNEKLF,TRBV7-2,13
ASSQDFQTTNEKLF,TRBV14,14